This T cell receptor (beta chain) appears in the sequencing data of a study of cytomegalovirus exposure and HLA in healthy donors. Profiled with immunoSEQ multiplex PCR; TCRdb holds only in-frame clones, not every one. The sample has around 250,000 clones, less than 95% seen once. Trimming removed 5 bases at V and 5 bases at J, with 14 bases between. Germline V gene lookup returns CDR1 MDHEN and CDR2 SYDVKM. This CDR3 comprises 14 residues. The sequence was collected from a woman under 40 in good health and CMV-seronegative. The chain employs TRBV28 and TRBJ2-3; D is possibly TRBD1 or TRBD2 (7 bases each). The sample taken for sequencing was PBMCs. This CDR3 reads CASSRSGGGDTQYF. For the CDR3, the DNA is TGTGCCAGCAGTAGATCAGGGGGGGGAGATACGCAGTATTTT.